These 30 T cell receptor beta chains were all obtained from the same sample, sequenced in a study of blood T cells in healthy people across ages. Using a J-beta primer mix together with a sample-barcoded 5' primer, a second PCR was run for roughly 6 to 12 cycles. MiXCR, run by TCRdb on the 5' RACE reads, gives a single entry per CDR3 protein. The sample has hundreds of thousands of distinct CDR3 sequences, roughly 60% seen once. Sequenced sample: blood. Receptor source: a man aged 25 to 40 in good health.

Here the CDR3 DNA reads TGCGCCAGCAGCTTGGTAGGGGAAGGTGGCGAGCAGTACTTC. Its translation: CASSLVGEGGEQYF. The V gene is TRBV5-1, the J gene TRBJ2-4, with a tentative D call TRBD1 (5 bases). TRBJ2-7 explains the end of the DNA better; the J call may be wrong. CDR1 and CDR2 from the germline V gene are SGHRS and YFSETQ. This CDR3 has 14 residues.

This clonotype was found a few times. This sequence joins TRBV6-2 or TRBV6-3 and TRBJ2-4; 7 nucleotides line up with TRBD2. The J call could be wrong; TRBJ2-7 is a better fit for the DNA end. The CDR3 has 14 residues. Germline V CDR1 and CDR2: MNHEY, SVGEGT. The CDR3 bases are TGTGCCAGCACTTCTAGTCTAGCGGTCTACGAGCAGTACTTC. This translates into CASTSSLAVYEQYF.

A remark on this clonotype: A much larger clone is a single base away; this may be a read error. The CDR3 region has the DNA TGTGCCAGCAGCCACCGCGGGACAGCTGGGGCCGACGTCCTGACTTTC. This codes for CASSHRGTAGADVLTF. The rearrangement joins TRBV3-1 to TRBJ2-6; tentatively, D is TRBD1 (7 bases). Germline V CDR1 and CDR2: LGHDT, YNNKEL (reference sequence). The CDR3 runs 16 residues.

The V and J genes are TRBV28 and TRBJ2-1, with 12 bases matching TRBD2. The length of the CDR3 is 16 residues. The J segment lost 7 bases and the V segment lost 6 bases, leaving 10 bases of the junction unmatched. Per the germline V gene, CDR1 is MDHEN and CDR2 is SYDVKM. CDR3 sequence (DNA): TGTGCCAGCAGCGGTGCAGGACTAGCGGGACAGAATGAGCAGTTCTTC. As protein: CASSGAGLAGQNEQFF.

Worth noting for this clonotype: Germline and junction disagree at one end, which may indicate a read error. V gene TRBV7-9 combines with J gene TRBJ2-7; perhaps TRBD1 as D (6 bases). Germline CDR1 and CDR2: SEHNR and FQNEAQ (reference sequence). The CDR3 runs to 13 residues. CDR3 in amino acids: CTSSPQDSYEQYF. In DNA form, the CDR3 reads TGTACCAGCAGCCCCCAGGACAGCTACGAGCAGTACTTC.

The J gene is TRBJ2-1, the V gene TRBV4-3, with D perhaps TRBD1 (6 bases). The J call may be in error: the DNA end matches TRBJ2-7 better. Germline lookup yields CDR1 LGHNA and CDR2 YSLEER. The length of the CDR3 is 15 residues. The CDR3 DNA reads TGCGCCAGCGCACTAGGGGGAATGTCCTACAATGAGCAGTACTTC. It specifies CASALGGMSYNEQYF.

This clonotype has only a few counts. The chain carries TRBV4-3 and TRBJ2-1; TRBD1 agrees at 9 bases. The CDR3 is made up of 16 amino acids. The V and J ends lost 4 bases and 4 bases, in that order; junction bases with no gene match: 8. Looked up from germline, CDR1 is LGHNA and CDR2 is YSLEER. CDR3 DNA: TGCGCCAGCAGCCGGACCCACAGGGGGCTTTACAATGAGCAGTTCTTC. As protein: CASSRTHRGLYNEQFF.

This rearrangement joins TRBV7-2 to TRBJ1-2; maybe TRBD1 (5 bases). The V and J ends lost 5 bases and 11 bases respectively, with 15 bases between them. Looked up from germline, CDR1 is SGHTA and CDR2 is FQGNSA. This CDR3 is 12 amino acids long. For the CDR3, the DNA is TGTGCCAGCAGCCCTCTTCACGGGGGTTACACCTTC. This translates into CASSPLHGGYTF.

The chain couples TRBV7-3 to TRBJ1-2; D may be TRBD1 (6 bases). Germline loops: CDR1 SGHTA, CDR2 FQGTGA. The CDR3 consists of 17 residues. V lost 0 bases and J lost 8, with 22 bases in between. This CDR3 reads CASSLTEEQGGFGGYTF. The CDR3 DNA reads TGTGCCAGCAGCTTAACGGAGGAACAGGGAGGCTTCGGGGGCTACACCTTC.

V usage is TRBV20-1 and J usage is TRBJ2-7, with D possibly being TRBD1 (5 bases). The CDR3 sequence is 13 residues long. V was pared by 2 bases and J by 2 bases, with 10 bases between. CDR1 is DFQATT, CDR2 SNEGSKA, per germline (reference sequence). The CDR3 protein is CSARTGSTYEQYF. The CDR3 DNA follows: TGCAGTGCTAGAACAGGCTCAACCTACGAGCAGTACTTC.

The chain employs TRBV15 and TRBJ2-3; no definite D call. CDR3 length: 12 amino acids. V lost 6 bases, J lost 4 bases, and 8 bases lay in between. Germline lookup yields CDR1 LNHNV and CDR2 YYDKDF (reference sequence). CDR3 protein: CATRGLSDTQYF. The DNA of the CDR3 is TGTGCCACCAGAGGGCTGTCAGATACGCAGTATTTT.

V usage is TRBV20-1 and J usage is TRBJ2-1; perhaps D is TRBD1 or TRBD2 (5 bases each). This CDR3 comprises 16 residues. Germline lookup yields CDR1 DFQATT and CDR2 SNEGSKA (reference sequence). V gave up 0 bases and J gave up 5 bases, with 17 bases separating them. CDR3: CSARDPGPEGHNEQFF. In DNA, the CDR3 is TGCAGTGCTAGAGACCCGGGACCCGAGGGCCACAATGAGCAGTTCTTC.

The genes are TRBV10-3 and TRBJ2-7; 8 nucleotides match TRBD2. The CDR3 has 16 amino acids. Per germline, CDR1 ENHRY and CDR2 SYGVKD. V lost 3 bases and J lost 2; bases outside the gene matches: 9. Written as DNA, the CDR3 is TGTGCCATCAGTGACCGGACAAGCGGGAGTCCCTACGAGCAGTACTTC. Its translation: CAISDRTSGSPYEQYF.

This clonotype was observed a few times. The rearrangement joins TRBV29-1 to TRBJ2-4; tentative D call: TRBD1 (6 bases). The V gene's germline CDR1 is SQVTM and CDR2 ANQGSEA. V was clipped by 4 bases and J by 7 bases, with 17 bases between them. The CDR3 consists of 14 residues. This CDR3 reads CSVVGPERGNIQYF. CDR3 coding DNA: TGCAGCGTTGTGGGACCGGAAAGGGGGAACATTCAGTACTTC.

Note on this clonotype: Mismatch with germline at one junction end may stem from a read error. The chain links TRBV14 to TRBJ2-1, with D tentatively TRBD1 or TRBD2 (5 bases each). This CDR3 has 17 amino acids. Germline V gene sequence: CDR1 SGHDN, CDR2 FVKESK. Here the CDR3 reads CAGSQGVGTFIVDEQFF. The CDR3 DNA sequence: TGTGCCGGCAGCCAAGGTGTCGGGACCTTCATAGTCGATGAGCAGTTCTTC.

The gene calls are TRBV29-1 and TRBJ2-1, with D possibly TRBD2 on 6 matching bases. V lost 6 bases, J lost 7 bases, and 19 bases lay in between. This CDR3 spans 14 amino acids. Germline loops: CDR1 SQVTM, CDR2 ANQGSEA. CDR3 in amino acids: CSVEGYSPGNEQFF. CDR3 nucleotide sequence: TGCAGCGTGGAGGGCTACTCTCCGGGTAATGAGCAGTTCTTC.

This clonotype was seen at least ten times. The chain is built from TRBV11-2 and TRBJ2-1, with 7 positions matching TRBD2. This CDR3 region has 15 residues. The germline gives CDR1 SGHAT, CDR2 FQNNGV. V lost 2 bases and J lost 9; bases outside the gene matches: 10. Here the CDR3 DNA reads TGTGCCAGCAGCTTACAGGGAGGGCCAACGGCTGAGCAGTTCTTC. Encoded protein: CASSLQGGPTAEQFF.

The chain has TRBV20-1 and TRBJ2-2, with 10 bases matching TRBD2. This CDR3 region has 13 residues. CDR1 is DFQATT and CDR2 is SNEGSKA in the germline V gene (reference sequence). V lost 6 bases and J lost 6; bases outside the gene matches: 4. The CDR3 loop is CSAPLAGAGELFF. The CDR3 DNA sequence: TGCAGTGCCCCCCTAGCGGGGGCCGGGGAGCTGTTTTTT.

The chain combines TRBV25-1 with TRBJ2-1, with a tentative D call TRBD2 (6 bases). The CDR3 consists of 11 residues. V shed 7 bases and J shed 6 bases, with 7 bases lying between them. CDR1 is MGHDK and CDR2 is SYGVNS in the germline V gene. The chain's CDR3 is CASMRGNEQFF. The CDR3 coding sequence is TGTGCCAGCATGCGGGGCAATGAGCAGTTCTTC.

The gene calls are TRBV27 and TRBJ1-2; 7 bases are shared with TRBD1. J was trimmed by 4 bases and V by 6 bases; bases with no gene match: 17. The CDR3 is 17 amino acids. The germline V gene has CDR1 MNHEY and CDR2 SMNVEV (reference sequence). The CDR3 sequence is CASSYRERGRLGYGYTF. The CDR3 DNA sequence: TGTGCCAGCAGCTATAGGGAGAGGGGGCGCTTGGGCTATGGCTACACCTTC.

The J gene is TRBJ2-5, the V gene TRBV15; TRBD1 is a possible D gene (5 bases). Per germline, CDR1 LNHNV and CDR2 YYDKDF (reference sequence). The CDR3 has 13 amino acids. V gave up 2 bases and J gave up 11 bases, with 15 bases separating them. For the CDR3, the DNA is TGTGCCACCAGCAGAACTTCCCAGGGTGAGCAGTACTTC. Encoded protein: CATSRTSQGEQYF.

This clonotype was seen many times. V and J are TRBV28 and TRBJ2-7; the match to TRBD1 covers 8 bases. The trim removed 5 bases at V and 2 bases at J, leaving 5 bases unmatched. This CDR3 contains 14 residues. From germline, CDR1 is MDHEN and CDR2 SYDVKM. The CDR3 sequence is CASSTGGQPYEQYF. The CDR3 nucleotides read TGTGCCAGCAGTACAGGGGGACAGCCCTACGAGCAGTACTTC.

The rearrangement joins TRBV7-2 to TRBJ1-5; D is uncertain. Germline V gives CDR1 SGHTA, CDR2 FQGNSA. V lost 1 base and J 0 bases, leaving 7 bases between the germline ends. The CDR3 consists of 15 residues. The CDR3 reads CASSLVPNSNQPQHF. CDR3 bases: TGTGCCAGCAGCTTAGTACCCAATAGCAATCAGCCCCAGCATTTT.

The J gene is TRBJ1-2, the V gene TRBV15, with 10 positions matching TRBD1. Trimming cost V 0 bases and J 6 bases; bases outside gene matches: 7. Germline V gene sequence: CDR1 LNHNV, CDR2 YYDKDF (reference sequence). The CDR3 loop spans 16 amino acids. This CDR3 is CATSREATGTGDGYTF. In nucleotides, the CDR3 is TGTGCCACCAGCAGAGAAGCTACCGGGACAGGGGATGGCTACACCTTC. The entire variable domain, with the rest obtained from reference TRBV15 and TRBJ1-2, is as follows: DAMVIQNPRYQVTQFGKPVTLSCSQTLNHNVMYWYQQKSSQAPKLLFHYYDKDFNNEADTPDNFQSRRPNTSFCFLDIRSPGLGDTAMYLCATSREATGTGDGYTFGSGTRLTVV.

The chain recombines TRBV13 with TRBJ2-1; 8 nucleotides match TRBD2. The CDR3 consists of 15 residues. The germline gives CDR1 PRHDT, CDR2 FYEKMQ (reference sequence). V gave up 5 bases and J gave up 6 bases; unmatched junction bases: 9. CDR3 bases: TGTGCCAGCAGCCAGCCAGCGGGAGCCCGCAATGAGCAGTTCTTC. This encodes CASSQPAGARNEQFF.

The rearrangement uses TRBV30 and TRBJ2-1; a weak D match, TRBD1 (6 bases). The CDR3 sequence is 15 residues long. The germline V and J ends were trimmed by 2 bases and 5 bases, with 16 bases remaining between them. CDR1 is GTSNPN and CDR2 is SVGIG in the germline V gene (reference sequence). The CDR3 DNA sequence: TGTGCCTGGAGTCTCAGGGGACGGTTCAACAATGAGCAGTTCTTC. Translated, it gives CAWSLRGRFNNEQFF. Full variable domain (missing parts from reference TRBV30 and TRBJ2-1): SQTIHQWPATLVQPVGSPLSLECTVEGTSNPNLYWYRQAAGRGLQLLFYSVGIGQISSEVPQNLSASRPQDRQFILSSKKLLLSDSGFYLCAWSLRGRFNNEQFFGPGTRLTVL.

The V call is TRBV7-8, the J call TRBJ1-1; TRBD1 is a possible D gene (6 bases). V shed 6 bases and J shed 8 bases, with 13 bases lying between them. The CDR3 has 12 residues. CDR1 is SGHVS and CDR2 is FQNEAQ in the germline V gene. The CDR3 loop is CASRQGRKEAFF. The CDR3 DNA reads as TGTGCCAGCAGACAGGGACGGAAAGAAGCTTTCTTT.

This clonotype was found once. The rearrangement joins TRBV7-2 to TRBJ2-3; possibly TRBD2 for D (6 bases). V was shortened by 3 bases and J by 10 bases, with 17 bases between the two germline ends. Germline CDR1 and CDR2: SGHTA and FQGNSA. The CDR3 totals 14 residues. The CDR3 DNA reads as TGTGCCAGCAGCTTTAGGGGACTCCCGCCCCCGCAGTATTTT. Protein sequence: CASSFRGLPPPQYF.

CDR3 DNA: TGTGCCAGCAGCCAAGTGGAAGGTGGAGGAAACTATGGCTACACCTTC. Its translation: CASSQVEGGGNYGYTF. J is TRBJ1-2 and V is TRBV4-2; D unresolved. The CDR3 runs to 16 residues. V gave up 1 base and J gave up 2 bases, with 14 bases separating them. Looked up from germline, CDR1 is LGHNA and CDR2 is YNFKEQ.

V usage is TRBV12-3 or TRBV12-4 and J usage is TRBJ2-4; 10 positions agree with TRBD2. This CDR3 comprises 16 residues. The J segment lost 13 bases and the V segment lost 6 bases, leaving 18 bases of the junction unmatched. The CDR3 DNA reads TGTGCCAGCAGCCCCACCTCCGGGACTAGCGACCTTGGGCAGTACTTC. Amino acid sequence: CASSPTSGTSDLGQYF.